The clone carrying this T cell receptor beta chain occurred many times. Its antigen is not identified. These data originate in a study of T-cell memory formation after mild COVID-19. Study in general: Across donors, TCR clusters were largely donor specific. General study results and limits: CD4+ contracting clones lay mainly in CM and EM, CD8+ ones in EMRA. Certain responding clones were present in pre-infection memory, suggesting participation of cross-reactive memory.

After removal of 1 base from V and 8 bases from J, the junction contained 6 bases not matched to a gene. CDR3 length: 15 amino acids. Researchers used 5'RACE with constant-segment primers to make TCR alpha and TCR beta cDNA libraries that carry sample barcodes and UMIs. MiXCR was run by TCRdb on the 5' RACE reads, yielding one entry per CDR3 protein. Of approximately 290,000 distinct CDR3 sequences listed, roughly 8.2% were seen once; the top ten hold less than 25%. Sequencing was carried out using PBMCs or a T cell subset sorted from them (not recorded which). This receptor was identified in a man aged 18-30 years who had mild COVID-19 (a few samples of this study predate the infection). Cell type and time point are not known. This chain uses TRBV12-3 or TRBV12-4 with TRBJ2-1; 9 bases are a match to TRBD2. Here the CDR3 DNA reads TGTGCCAGCAGTTTAGAGGCGGGGGGGCGGCATGAGCAGTTCTTC. As protein: CASSLEAGGRHEQFF.